The entry below gives a single TCR beta chain sequence along with its context. Its antigen remains unidentified. This entry is derived from a study of cytotoxic CD8 clonotypes in ibrutinib-treated CLL. Findings and limits, study-wide: At progression, clonality fell back toward baseline after rising at ibrutinib response.

The CDR3 is 14 amino acids. Per germline, CDR1 SNHLY and CDR2 FYNNEI. V lost 7 bases and J 4 bases, leaving 15 bases between the germline ends. Profiled with immunoSEQ multiplex PCR; TCRdb holds only in-frame clones, not every one. There are 100,000 to 150,000 clones in the sample; around 85% occur only once, and about 2% lies in the top ten. The clonotype was recovered from a human donor with chronic lymphocytic leukemia. The genes are TRBV2 and TRBJ2-3, with D tentatively TRBD2 (6 bases). Sequencing used PBMCs, obtained after 24 months of ibrutinib treatment. The CDR3 DNA is TGTGCCAGCATACGGGAGACGGGCGCAGATACGCAGTATTTT. It encodes CASIRETGADTQYF.